These 2 T cell receptor beta chains were all obtained from the same sample, sequenced in a study of human T cells and chemical hapten exposure. Described time point: pre-sensitization, week 0. Treatment here: therapeutic diphenylcyclopropenone sensitization with weekly scalp DPC. One entry per CDR3 protein, called by TCRdb with MiXCR from the RACE reads. Here the sample spans 100,000 to 150,000 distinct CDR3 sequences, roughly 13% being singletons. The material was whole blood, obtained in connection with sensitization to the hapten diphenylcyclopropenone (DPC). These receptors originate from a young woman with alopecia areata. Some clones in this sample may be carry-over from other donors' samples.

The chain is built from TRBV9 and TRBJ2-7, with 7 bases that match TRBD2. V lost 0 bases, J lost 6 bases, and 9 bases stayed unmatched. The CDR3 is 15 residues long. Germline V CDR1 and CDR2: SGDLS, YYNGEE. The CDR3 nucleotides read TGTGCCAGCAGCGTAGACCCGGCGGCTAGCGGCGAGCAGTACTTC. This encodes CASSVDPAASGEQYF.

This clonotype occurred a few times. The J gene is TRBJ1-5, the V gene TRBV20-1, with D hard to call. CDR1 and CDR2 from the germline V gene are DFQATT and SNEGSKA (reference sequence). Deletions cut 6 bases from V and 5 bases from J, with 11 bases between. This CDR3 spans 12 amino acids. CDR3 region: CSASSPDQPQHF. CDR3 in DNA: TGCAGTGCATCCAGTCCGGATCAGCCCCAGCATTTT.